The rows below give T cell receptor beta chains drawn from one sample of a study of T cells expressing NK-cell markers. Each CDR3 protein gets one entry in TCRdb, which reprocessed the 5' RACE reads and gives no DNA. Here the sample table reports under 600,000 distinct CDR3 sequences. The source material was blood T cells: a sorted CD56 or NKG2C T cell subset, CD4+ or CD8+ T cells, or bulk PBMC T cells (not recorded which). The source of these receptors is a woman aged 45-60 years in good health. Each CDR3 is given with its conserved first and last residue. Each record gives: J gene, V gene, CDR3 protein.

TRBJ2-3	TRBV14	CASSQALAGGTQYF
TRBJ1-2	TRBV29-1	CSVYDRMVSYTF
TRBJ2-1	TRBV11-2	CASSFGGSYNEQFF
TRBJ1-2	TRBV6-6	CASSYGQGGNYGYTF
TRBJ1-5	TRBV24-1	CATSDFRGGQPQHF
TRBJ2-3	TRBV2	CASSPGTSRSTDTQYF
TRBJ2-1	TRBV15	CATRSQGPYNEQFF
TRBJ2-3	TRBV20-1	CSARVEASTQYF
TRBJ2-3	TRBV7-2	CASSSAVVDTQYF
TRBJ2-5	TRBV24-1	CATSDFGLLGETQYF
TRBJ2-2	TRBV6-4	CASSEEDGVGELFF
TRBJ2-1	TRBV4-1	CASSQEGVARAQFF
TRBJ2-7	TRBV5-1	CASSKGRGNYEQYF
TRBJ2-3	TRBV5-1	CASTTQAGHSTDTQYF
TRBJ2-7	TRBV12-3/TRBV12-4	CASSPSGSSSYEQYF
TRBJ2-1	TRBV5-5	CASSSQAGRSEQFF
TRBJ1-3	TRBV6-5	CASSYSNAAASSGNTIYF
TRBJ2-7	TRBV5-6	CASSLWGAGLHHLSIYEQYF
TRBJ2-1	TRBV5-1	CASSLAGGQVYNEQFF
TRBJ1-2	TRBV10-2	CASSDRVRFWEDGYTF
TRBJ2-7	TRBV19	CASSPQGAGGEQYF
TRBJ1-1	TRBV7-2	CASSLGDPGPRTEAFF
TRBJ2-5	TRBV4-1	CASSHSTGLETQYF
TRBJ2-7	TRBV3-1	CASSPPLTGKNEQYF
TRBJ2-3	TRBV5-1	CASSTIPYPTDTQYF
TRBJ2-7	TRBV12-3/TRBV12-4	CASGLHRYEQYF
TRBJ1-1	TRBV28	CASKFGTGAGTEAFF
TRBJ2-5	TRBV5-4	CASNRGSPPQETQYF
TRBJ2-5	TRBV7-9	CASSLRRGGETQYF
TRBJ2-2	TRBV5-1	CASSPWDRGTGELFF
TRBJ2-3	TRBV29-1	CSVVVAGGTQYF
TRBJ1-4	TRBV20-1	CSARAHRAGINEKLFF
TRBJ2-1	TRBV11-3	CASSSLASGSPGEQFF
TRBJ1-2	TRBV20-1	CSARRRQGDGYTF
TRBJ2-6	TRBV3-1	CASSQDLEGPDRRFGANVLTF
TRBJ2-2	TRBV29-1	CSVERDSDFANTGELFF
TRBJ1-6	TRBV25-1	CASSGGQANSPLHF
TRBJ1-2	TRBV5-1	CASSLGSTGIGYTF
TRBJ1-2	TRBV7-2	CASSLSTGGYGYTF
TRBJ2-1	TRBV12-3/TRBV12-4	CASRLSPSGSFSYNEQFF
TRBJ2-5	TRBV12-3/TRBV12-4	CASSLAGTETQYF
TRBJ2-7	TRBV5-1	CASSRAGASGEQYF
TRBJ2-1	TRBV6-2/TRBV6-3	CASSYSGVGYNEQFF
TRBJ2-5	TRBV12-3/TRBV12-4	CASRQRDPFETQYF
TRBJ2-1	TRBV20-1	CSARASGYNEQFF